A single sample is the source of the 6 T cell receptor beta chains below, sequenced in a study of blood T cell repertoires in COVID-19 (dated by TCRdb to about 2020). Receptor amplification or capture employed the immunoSEQ multiplex PCR assay. TCRdb obtained this table from immuneACCESS and retained in-frame rearrangements with V and J assigned. These tables miss some clones; where compared with another copy, unresolved V genes account for less than half of the shortfall, and the remainder is unexplained. In all, the sample holds 110,000 or so clones, and roughly nine tenths of those were seen once. The ten largest clones add up to approximately 7.2% of the sample. The sequencing input was peripheral blood. The origin of the receptors is a man aged 70 or older who had recovered from COVID-19.

This clone was counted many times. This chain links TRBV6-1 with TRBJ2-7, with D uncertain. Germline CDR1 MNHNS, CDR2 SASEGT. The CDR3 loop spans 13 amino acids. Trimming cost V 1 base and J 5 bases, with 9 bases left between them. CDR3 in amino acids: CASSEEQADEQYF. The CDR3 nucleotides are TGTGCCAGCAGTGAAGAGCAGGCTGACGAGCAGTACTTC.

This clone was seen more than once but under ten times. This sequence joins TRBV24-1 and TRBJ2-1; D might be TRBD1 (6 bases). V was shortened by 0 bases and J by 4 bases, with 9 bases between the two germline ends. The CDR3 covers 15 residues. Germline loops: CDR1 KGHDR, CDR2 SFDVKD. CDR3 sequence: CATSDLGGSYNEQFF. DNA for the CDR3: TGTGCCACCAGTGATTTGGGGGGCTCGTACAATGAGCAGTTCTTC.

The chain couples TRBV5-4 to TRBJ1-1; 8 positions match TRBD1. The CDR3 totals 14 residues. In germline, CDR1 is SGHNT, CDR2 YYREEE (reference sequence). Unmatched junction bases numbered 4, after V lost 5 bases and J lost 1 base. CDR3 protein: CASSFGTGNTEAFF. In nucleotides, the CDR3 is TGTGCCAGCAGTTTTGGGACAGGGAACACTGAAGCTTTCTTT. Complete variable domain (other parts from reference TRBV5-4 and TRBJ1-1): ETGVTQSPTHLIKTRGQQVTLRCSSQSGHNTVSWYQQALGQGPQFIFQYYREEENGRGNFPPRFSGLQFPNYSSELNVNALELDDSALYLCASSFGTGNTEAFFGQGTRLTVV.

The V gene is TRBV24-1, the J gene TRBJ2-2; D unresolved. The CDR3 is made up of 15 amino acids. Germline assignment: CDR1 KGHDR and CDR2 SFDVKD. Trimming took 2 bases from V and 4 from J, leaving 10 bases between them. The CDR3 DNA reads as TGTGCCACCAGTGATTCCGGGTGGAGCACCGGGGAGCTGTTTTTT. Translated, it gives CATSDSGWSTGELFF.

The rearrangement uses TRBV19 and TRBJ2-3; possibly TRBD1 for D (8 bases). There are 14 residues in the CDR3. V was shortened by 4 bases and J by 4 bases, with 12 bases between the two germline ends. Germline loops: CDR1 LNHDA, CDR2 SQIVND (reference sequence). DNA for the CDR3: TGTGCCAGTAGTAGGACAGGGAGGGCAGATACGCAGTATTTT. Amino acids: CASSRTGRADTQYF.

The count of this clone is one. The V gene is TRBV5-4, the J gene TRBJ1-4, with D possibly matching TRBD1 (6 bases). In germline, CDR1 is SGHNT, CDR2 YYREEE (reference sequence). This CDR3 comprises 13 residues. Trimming stripped 4 bases from V and 6 bases from J, with 10 bases between. CDR3 region: CASSVDRDEKLFF. The CDR3 DNA sequence: TGTGCCAGCAGCGTGGACAGAGATGAAAAACTGTTTTTT.